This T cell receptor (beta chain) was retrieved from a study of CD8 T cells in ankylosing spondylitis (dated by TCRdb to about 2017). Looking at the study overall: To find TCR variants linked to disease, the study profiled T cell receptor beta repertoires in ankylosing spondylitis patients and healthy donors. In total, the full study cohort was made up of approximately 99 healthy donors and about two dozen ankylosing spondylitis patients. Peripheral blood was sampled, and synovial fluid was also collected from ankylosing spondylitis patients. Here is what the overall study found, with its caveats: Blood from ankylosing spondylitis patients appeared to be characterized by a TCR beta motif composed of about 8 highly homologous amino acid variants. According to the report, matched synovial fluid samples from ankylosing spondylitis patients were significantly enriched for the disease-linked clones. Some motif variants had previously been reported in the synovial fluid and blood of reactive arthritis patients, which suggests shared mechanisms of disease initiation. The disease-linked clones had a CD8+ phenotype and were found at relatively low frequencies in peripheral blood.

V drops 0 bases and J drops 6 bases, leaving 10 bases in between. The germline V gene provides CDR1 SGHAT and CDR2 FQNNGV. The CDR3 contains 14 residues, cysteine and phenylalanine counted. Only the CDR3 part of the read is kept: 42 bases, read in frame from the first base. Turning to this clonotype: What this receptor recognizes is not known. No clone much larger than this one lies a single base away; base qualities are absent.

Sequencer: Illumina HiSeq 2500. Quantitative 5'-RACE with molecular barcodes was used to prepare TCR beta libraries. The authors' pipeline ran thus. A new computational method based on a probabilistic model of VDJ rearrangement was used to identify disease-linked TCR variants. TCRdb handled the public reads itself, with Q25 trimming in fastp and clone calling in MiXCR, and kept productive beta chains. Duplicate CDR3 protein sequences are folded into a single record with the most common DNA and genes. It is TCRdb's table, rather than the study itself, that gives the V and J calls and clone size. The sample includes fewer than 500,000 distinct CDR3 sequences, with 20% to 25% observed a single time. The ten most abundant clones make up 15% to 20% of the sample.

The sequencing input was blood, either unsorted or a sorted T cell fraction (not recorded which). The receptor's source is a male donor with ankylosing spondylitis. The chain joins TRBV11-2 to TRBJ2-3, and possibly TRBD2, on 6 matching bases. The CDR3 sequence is CASSLDGGMDTQYF. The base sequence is TGTGCCAGCAGCTTAGATGGAGGGATGGATACGCAGTATTTT. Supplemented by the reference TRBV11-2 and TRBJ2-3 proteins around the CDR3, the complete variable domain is EAGVAQSPRYKIIEKRQSVAFWCNPISGHATLYWYQQILGQGPKLLIQFQNNGVVDDSQLPKDRFSAERLKGVDSTLKIQPAKLEDSAVYLCASSLDGGMDTQYFGPGTRLTVL.